This T cell receptor (beta chain) was sequenced for a study of blood T cell repertoires in COVID-19. TCRdb keeps only in-frame clones here, not all; method: immunoSEQ multiplex PCR. Found here are around 250,000 clones, approximately 88% of them singletons; the top ten hold 0.95% to 1.5%. J was trimmed by 0 bases and V by 3 bases; bases with no gene match: 5. Germline-derived CDR1 and CDR2 are SGDLS and YYNGEE. This CDR3 comprises 16 residues. Sequences were obtained from PBMCs or T cells enriched from blood (not recorded which). The gene calls are TRBV9 and TRBJ2-3; 9 bases are shared with TRBD2. The origin of this receptor is a middle-aged woman with acute COVID-19. The CDR3 nucleotides are TGTGCCAGCAGCGCCGCAACTAGCGGGAGCACAGATACGCAGTATTTT. It yields the protein CASSAATSGSTDTQYF.